Following are 20 T cell receptor beta chains from one sample sequenced in a study of technical replicates of blood from a few donors (dated by TCRdb to 2017 to 2019). Library generation was performed with the immunoSEQ multiplex PCR assay. TCRdb re-hosts the immuneACCESS table, in-frame sequences only. Its copies lack some clones; in the studies checked, an unresolved V gene accounts for under half of them, and the cause for the rest is not known. This sample comprises more than 75,000 clones, about 94% of them detected only once. The top ten clonotypes cover 0.24% of the sample. Sample: T cells isolated from PBMCs. Receptor source: a human donor in good health.

The chain employs TRBV18 and TRBJ2-7; TRBD1 agrees at 8 bases. This CDR3 is built from 15 residues. Trimming took 2 bases from V and 3 from J; bases not matched to a gene: 6. Germline CDR1 KGHSH, CDR2 LQKENI. The CDR3 DNA sequence: TGTGCCAGCTCACCAATGACCGGGACAGGCTACGAGCAGTACTTC. The encoded protein is CASSPMTGTGYEQYF.

The chain joins TRBV6-5 to TRBJ1-5; D remains ambiguous. With 5 bases removed from V and 0 bases from J, the gap between germline ends came to 11 bases. This CDR3 has 15 residues. CDR1 MNHEY and CDR2 SVGAGI come from the germline V gene. The DNA of the CDR3 is TGTGCCAGCAGTCGGGGAGACCTTAGCAATCAGCCCCAGCATTTT. Translated, it gives CASSRGDLSNQPQHF.

The CDR3 is CAISRGLAPDTQYF. The DNA for the CDR3 is TGTGCCATCAGTCGAGGACTAGCGCCAGATACGCAGTATTTT. The rearrangement uses TRBV10-3 and TRBJ2-3, with 9 bases that match TRBD2. With V trimmed by 5 bases and J by 4 bases, 4 bases remained unmatched. From germline, CDR1 is ENHRY and CDR2 SYGVKD. CDR3 length: 14 residues.

The chain links TRBV9 to TRBJ2-2; D unresolved. V dropped 3 bases and J dropped 1 base, with 7 bases sitting between them. This CDR3 spans 14 amino acids. Germline CDR1 is SGDLS and CDR2 is YYNGEE. The CDR3 nucleotides read TGTGCCAGCAGCGCGAACAGGAACACCGGGGAGCTGTTTTTT. It translates to CASSANRNTGELFF.

The V call is TRBV29-1, the J call TRBJ2-7; D is ambiguous. The V end was cut by 2 bases, the J end by 3 bases, with 8 bases between. In germline, CDR1 is SQVTM, CDR2 ANQGSEA. This CDR3 is built from 12 residues. CDR3 sequence: CSVENRNYEQYF. In DNA, the CDR3 is TGCAGCGTTGAAAACAGAAACTACGAGCAGTACTTC.

The DNA for the CDR3 is TGTGCCAGCAGTTTCTGGGAGGGTGGATTGAACACTGAAGCTTTCTTT. Residues: CASSFWEGGLNTEAFF. This sequence joins TRBV28 and TRBJ1-1, with D unclear. This CDR3 spans 16 amino acids. Trimming stripped 3 bases from V and 0 bases from J, with 14 bases between. Germline lookup yields CDR1 MDHEN and CDR2 SYDVKM.

The gene calls are TRBV5-4 and TRBJ2-3; 8 bases align to TRBD2. Germline V lookup: CDR1 SGHNT, CDR2 YYREEE (reference sequence). The junction had 0 bases not matched to a gene; V was cut back by 2 bases and J by 1 base. The CDR3 spans 14 residues. CDR3 residues: CASSLAGGTDTQYF. For the CDR3, the DNA is TGTGCCAGCAGCTTAGCGGGGGGCACAGATACGCAGTATTTT.

The chain employs TRBV4-1 and TRBJ2-4; D might be TRBD1 (6 bases). The CDR3 runs to 13 residues. Deletions cut 1 base from V and 15 bases from J, with 16 bases between. The germline V gene encodes CDR1 MGHRA and CDR2 YSYEKL. The CDR3 DNA is TGCGCCAGCAGCCAAGGTCAAATCGGACAGCCGTACTTC. Its protein is CASSQGQIGQPYF.

This clone has a single count. The chain is built from TRBV4-1 and TRBJ1-4, with a possible D match to TRBD1 (5 bases). CDR1 MGHRA and CDR2 YSYEKL come from the germline V gene. The CDR3 runs to 15 residues. V was pared by 4 bases and J by 6 bases, with 15 bases between. CDR3 region: CASSPSRGEDEKLFF. In nucleotides, the CDR3 is TGCGCCAGCAGCCCCTCTCGGGGGGAGGATGAAAAACTGTTTTTT.

J is TRBJ2-6 and V is TRBV27, with D perhaps matching TRBD1 (6 bases). V lost 2 bases to trimming and J lost 1 base, with 6 bases between them. Germline CDR1 MNHEY, CDR2 SMNVEV (reference sequence). This CDR3 contains 15 residues. The CDR3 is CASSLTGSGANVLTF. The DNA of the CDR3 is TGTGCCAGCAGTTTAACAGGGTCTGGGGCCAACGTCCTGACTTTC.

The chain has TRBV5-1 and TRBJ1-1, with 10 bases lining up with TRBD1. The V segment lost 1 base and the J segment 0 bases; nucleotides outside the gene matches: 12. This CDR3 is built from 19 residues. Germline V CDR1 and CDR2: SGHRS, YFSETQ. Here the CDR3 DNA reads TGCGCCAGCAGCTTGTTTCGGGACAGGGGAAGGGGGATGAACACTGAAGCTTTCTTT. The encoded protein is CASSLFRDRGRGMNTEAFF.

Points on this clone: Other DNA sequences in this sample translate to the same CDR3. The chain joins TRBV5-1 to TRBJ2-3; D is ambiguous. Per the germline V gene, CDR1 is SGHRS and CDR2 is YFSETQ. The CDR3 runs to 14 residues. With 4 bases removed from V and 0 bases from J, the gap between germline ends came to 9 bases. CDR3 amino acids: CASSLSGSTDTQYF. The CDR3 DNA is TGCGCCAGCAGCCTCTCCGGGAGCACAGATACGCAGTATTTT.

The chain joins TRBV15 to TRBJ2-1, with TRBD2 matching over 8 bases. V shed 8 bases and J 7 bases; nucleotides not matched to a gene: 10. CDR1 is LNHNV, CDR2 YYDKDF, per germline (reference sequence). The length of the CDR3 is 14 residues. CDR3 in amino acids: CATSWDGGGNEQFF. CDR3 DNA: TGTGCCACCTCCTGGGACGGGGGGGGAAATGAGCAGTTCTTC.

The chain combines TRBV5-1 with TRBJ2-5; 9 bases are a match to TRBD2. The J segment lost 4 bases and the V segment lost 0 bases, leaving 4 bases of the junction unmatched. This CDR3 comprises 15 residues. Germline V gene data show CDR1 as SGHRS and CDR2 as YFSETQ. The CDR3 is CASSLARGGGETQYF. The CDR3 coding sequence is TGCGCCAGCAGCTTGGCGCGGGGGGGCGGAGAGACCCAGTACTTC.

This rearrangement joins TRBV19 to TRBJ2-1; TRBD1 agrees at 9 bases. V trimming: 1 base; J trimming: 4 bases; junction bases outside the gene matches: 8. Germline V gene sequence: CDR1 LNHDA, CDR2 SQIVND (reference sequence). The CDR3 has 17 amino acids. DNA for the CDR3: TGTGCCAGTAGTATAGCCACCGACAGGGGGGGGTACAATGAGCAGTTCTTC. This encodes CASSIATDRGGYNEQFF.

The chain is built from TRBV4-1 and TRBJ1-4, with 8 bases matching TRBD1. This CDR3 region has 16 residues. J was trimmed by 8 bases and V by 3 bases; bases with no gene match: 11. Germline V lookup: CDR1 MGHRA, CDR2 YSYEKL. As DNA, the CDR3 is TGCGCCAGCAGCCATGCCTTAGACAGGGGAGACGAAAAACTGTTTTTT. It is translated as CASSHALDRGDEKLFF.

The chain combines TRBV5-8 with TRBJ2-7; possible D gene TRBD1, 6 bases. V was shortened by 0 bases and J by 0 bases, with 13 bases between the two germline ends. Germline V gene sequence: CDR1 SGHTS, CDR2 YDEGEE. CDR3 length: 16 amino acids. The CDR3 nucleotides are TGTGCCAGCAGCTTGGTGGGACAACTGAGCTCCTACGAGCAGTACTTC. Its protein product is CASSLVGQLSSYEQYF.

The J gene is TRBJ1-3, the V gene TRBV29-1; D remains ambiguous. The germline gives CDR1 SQVTM, CDR2 ANQGSEA. Deletions cut 4 bases from V and 4 bases from J, with 8 bases between. There are 12 residues in the CDR3. CDR3 in amino acids: CSVVTSGNTIYF. The DNA for the CDR3 is TGCAGCGTTGTTACTTCGGGAAACACCATATATTTT.

This chain links TRBV6-6 with TRBJ2-3; 10 nucleotides match TRBD1. This CDR3 has 14 residues. V shed 8 bases, J shed 4 bases, and the junction held 6 bases outside the gene matches. CDR1 is MNHNY, CDR2 SVGAGI, per germline (reference sequence). CDR3 bases: TGTGCCAGCGCGACAGGGGGCGAGGCAGATACGCAGTATTTT. Translated: CASATGGEADTQYF.

This chain links TRBV19 with TRBJ2-2; 14 nucleotides align to TRBD2. V dropped 6 bases and J dropped 0; count of bases not matched to a gene: 6. The CDR3 loop spans 18 amino acids. CDR1 and CDR2 from the germline V gene are LNHDA and SQIVND (reference sequence). The CDR3 loop reads CASSGTSGGRANTGELFF. The CDR3 region has the DNA TGTGCCAGTAGCGGGACTAGCGGGGGCCGAGCGAACACCGGGGAGCTGTTTTTT.